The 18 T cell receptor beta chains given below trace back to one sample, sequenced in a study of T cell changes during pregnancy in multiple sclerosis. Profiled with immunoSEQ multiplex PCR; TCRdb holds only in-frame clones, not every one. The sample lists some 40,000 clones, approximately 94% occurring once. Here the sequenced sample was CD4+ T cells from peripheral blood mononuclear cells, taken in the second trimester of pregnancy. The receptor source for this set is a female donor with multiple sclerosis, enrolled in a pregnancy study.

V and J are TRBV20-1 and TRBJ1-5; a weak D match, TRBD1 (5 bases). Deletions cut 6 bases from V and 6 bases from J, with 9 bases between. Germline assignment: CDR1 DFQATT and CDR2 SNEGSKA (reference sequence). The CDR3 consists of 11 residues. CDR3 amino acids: CSAQGAQPQHF. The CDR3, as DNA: TGCAGTGCACAAGGGGCTCAGCCCCAGCATTTT.

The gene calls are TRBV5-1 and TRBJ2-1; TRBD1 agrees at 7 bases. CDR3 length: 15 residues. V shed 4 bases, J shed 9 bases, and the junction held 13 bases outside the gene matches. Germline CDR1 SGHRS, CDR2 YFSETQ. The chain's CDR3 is CASSIPGTESFEQFF. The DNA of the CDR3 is TGCGCCAGCAGCATACCCGGGACAGAGAGTTTTGAGCAGTTCTTC. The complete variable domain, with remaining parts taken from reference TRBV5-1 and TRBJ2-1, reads KAGVTQTPRYLIKTRGQQVTLSCSPISGHRSVSWYQQTPGQGLQFLFEYFSETQRNKGNFPGRFSGRQFSNSRSEMNVSTLELGDSALYLCASSIPGTESFEQFFGPGTRLTVL.

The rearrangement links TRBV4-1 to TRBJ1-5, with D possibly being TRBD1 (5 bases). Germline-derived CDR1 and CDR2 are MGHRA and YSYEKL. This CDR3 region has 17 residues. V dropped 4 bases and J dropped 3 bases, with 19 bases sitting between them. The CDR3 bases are TGCGCCAGCAGCCCCCGGGCGACGGGGGATAACAATCAGCCCCAGCATTTT. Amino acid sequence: CASSPRATGDNNQPQHF.

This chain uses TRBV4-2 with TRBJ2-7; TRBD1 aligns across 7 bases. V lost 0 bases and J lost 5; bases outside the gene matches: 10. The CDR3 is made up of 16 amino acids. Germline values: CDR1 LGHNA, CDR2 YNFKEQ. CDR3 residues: CASSQDQQGRRDEQYF. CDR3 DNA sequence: TGTGCCAGCAGCCAAGACCAACAGGGGCGCCGGGACGAGCAGTACTTC.

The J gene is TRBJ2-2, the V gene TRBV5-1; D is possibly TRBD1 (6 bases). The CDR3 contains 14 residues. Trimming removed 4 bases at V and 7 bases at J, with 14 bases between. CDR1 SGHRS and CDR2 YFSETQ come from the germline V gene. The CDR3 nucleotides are TGCGCCAGCAGCCGGGACAATTTGGGCGGGGAGCTGTTTTTT. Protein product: CASSRDNLGGELFF.

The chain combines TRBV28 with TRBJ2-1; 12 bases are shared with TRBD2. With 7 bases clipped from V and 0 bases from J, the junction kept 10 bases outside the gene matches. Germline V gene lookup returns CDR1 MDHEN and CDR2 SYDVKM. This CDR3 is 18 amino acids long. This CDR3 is CASTPGLAGGVSYNEQFF. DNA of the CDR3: TGTGCCAGCACCCCTGGGCTAGCGGGAGGGGTCTCCTACAATGAGCAGTTCTTC.

CDR3 sequence reads: CASSLVWGGEGKLFF. CDR3 DNA sequence: TGTGCCAGCAGCTTAGTTTGGGGGGGGGAAGGAAAACTGTTTTTT. The V and J genes are TRBV7-6 and TRBJ1-4; D possibly corresponds to TRBD1 (5 bases). This CDR3 is built from 15 residues. The germline V gene has CDR1 SGHVS and CDR2 FNYEAQ. V gave up 1 base and J gave up 10 bases, with 16 bases separating them.

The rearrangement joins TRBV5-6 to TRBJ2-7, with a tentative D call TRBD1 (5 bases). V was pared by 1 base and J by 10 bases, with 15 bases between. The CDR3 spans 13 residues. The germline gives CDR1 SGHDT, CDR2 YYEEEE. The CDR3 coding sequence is TGTGCCAGCAGCTTGCCACTTCGACAGTTACAGTACTTC. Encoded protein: CASSLPLRQLQYF.

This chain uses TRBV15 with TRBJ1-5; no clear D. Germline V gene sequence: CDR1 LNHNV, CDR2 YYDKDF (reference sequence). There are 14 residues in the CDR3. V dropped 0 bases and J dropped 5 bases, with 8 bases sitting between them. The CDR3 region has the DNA TGTGCCACCAGCAGAGATCTCACGGATCAGCCCCAGCATTTT. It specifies CATSRDLTDQPQHF. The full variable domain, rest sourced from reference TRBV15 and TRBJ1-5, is DAMVIQNPRYQVTQFGKPVTLSCSQTLNHNVMYWYQQKSSQAPKLLFHYYDKDFNNEADTPDNFQSRRPNTSFCFLDIRSPGLGDTAMYLCATSRDLTDQPQHFGDGTRLSIL.

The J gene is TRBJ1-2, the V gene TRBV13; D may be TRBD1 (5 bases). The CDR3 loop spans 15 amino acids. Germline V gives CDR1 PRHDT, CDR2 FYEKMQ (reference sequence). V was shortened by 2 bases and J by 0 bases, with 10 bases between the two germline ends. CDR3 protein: CASSLSVGANYGYTF. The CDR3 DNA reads TGTGCCAGCAGCTTATCGGTAGGGGCTAACTATGGCTACACCTTC.

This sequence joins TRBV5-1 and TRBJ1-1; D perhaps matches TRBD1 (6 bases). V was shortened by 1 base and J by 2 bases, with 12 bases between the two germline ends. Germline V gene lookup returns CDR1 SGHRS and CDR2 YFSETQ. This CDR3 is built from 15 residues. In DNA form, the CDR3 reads TGCGCCAGCAGCTTGCATCTGGGGACAAACACTGAAGCTTTCTTT. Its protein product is CASSLHLGTNTEAFF.

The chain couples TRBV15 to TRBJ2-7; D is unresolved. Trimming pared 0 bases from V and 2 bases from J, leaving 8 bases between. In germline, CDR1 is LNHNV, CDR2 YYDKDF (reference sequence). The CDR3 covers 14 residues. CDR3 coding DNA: TGTGCCACCAGCAGAGATATGGGCCCCTACGAGCAGTACTTC. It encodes CATSRDMGPYEQYF. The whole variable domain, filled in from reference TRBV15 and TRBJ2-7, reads DAMVIQNPRYQVTQFGKPVTLSCSQTLNHNVMYWYQQKSSQAPKLLFHYYDKDFNNEADTPDNFQSRRPNTSFCFLDIRSPGLGDTAMYLCATSRDMGPYEQYFGPGTRLTVT.

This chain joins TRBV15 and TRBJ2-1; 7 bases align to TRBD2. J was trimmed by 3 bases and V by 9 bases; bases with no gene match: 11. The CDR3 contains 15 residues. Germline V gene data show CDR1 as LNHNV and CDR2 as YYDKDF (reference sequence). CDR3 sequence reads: CATGGVGVRYNEQFF. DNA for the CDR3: TGTGCCACGGGGGGGGTGGGAGTACGCTACAATGAGCAGTTCTTC.

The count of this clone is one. CDR3 DNA sequence: TGTGCCAGTAGTCGGGGGACTGGGTACGAAAAACTGTTTTTT. This sequence encodes CASSRGTGYEKLFF. The V and J genes are TRBV19 and TRBJ1-4; tentatively, D is TRBD1 (5 bases). The CDR3 covers 14 residues. Trimming took 5 bases from V and 8 from J, leaving 15 bases between them. Germline V gives CDR1 LNHDA, CDR2 SQIVND (reference sequence).

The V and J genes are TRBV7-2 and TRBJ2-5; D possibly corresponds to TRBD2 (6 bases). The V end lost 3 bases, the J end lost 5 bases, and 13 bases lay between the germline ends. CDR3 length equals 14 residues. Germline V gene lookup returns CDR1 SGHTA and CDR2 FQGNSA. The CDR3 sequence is CASSLGGVGETQYF. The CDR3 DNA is TGTGCCAGCAGCTTGGGCGGGGTGGGGGAGACCCAGTACTTC.

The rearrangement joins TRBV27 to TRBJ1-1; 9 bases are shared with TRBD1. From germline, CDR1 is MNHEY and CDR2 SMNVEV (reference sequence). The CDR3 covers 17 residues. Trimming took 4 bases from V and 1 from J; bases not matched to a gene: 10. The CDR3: CASSSYSYRGRNTEAFF. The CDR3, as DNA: TGTGCCAGCAGTTCCTATTCCTACAGGGGGCGGAACACTGAAGCTTTCTTT.

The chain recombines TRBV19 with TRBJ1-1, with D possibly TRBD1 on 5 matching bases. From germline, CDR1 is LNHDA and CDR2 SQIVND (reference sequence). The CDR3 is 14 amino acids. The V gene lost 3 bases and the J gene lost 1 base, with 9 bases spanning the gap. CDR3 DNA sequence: TGTGCCAGTAGTATGGGGGGAGAGAACACTGAAGCTTTCTTT. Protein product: CASSMGGENTEAFF.

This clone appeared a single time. CDR3 sequence (DNA): TGTGCCAGCAGTTTACCGACAGGGTCCGATACGCAGTATTTT. It codes for CASSLPTGSDTQYF. V gene TRBV28 combines with J gene TRBJ2-3; 7 nucleotides match TRBD1. The J segment lost 6 bases and the V segment lost 2 bases, leaving 5 bases of the junction unmatched. The CDR3 has 14 amino acids. Per the germline V gene, CDR1 is MDHEN and CDR2 is SYDVKM. Full variable domain (remainder filled in from reference TRBV28 and TRBJ2-3): DVKVTQSSRYLVKRTGEKVFLECVQDMDHENMFWYRQDPGLGLRLIYFSYDVKMKEKGDIPEGYSVSREKKERFSLILESASTNQTSMYLCASSLPTGSDTQYFGPGTRLTVL.